The rows below give T cell receptor beta chains drawn from one sample of a study of T cell responses to AZD1222 COVID-19 vaccine. TCRdb keeps only in-frame clones here, not all; method: immunoSEQ multiplex PCR. The table includes some 81,000 clones, roughly 84% detected once. The sample consisted of peripheral blood, taken 28 days after the second AZD1222 dose. The receptor set was obtained from an adult who received the AZD1222 COVID-19 vaccine. Both conserved end residues are part of each CDR3. The D gene is left open where the match is weak. Rows may omit the clone size; those that give it use once, few, many or a size class.

>NA|TRBJ2-4|TRBV7-2|TRBD2
CASSLEVPGGLAKNIQYF
TGTGCCAGCAGCTTAGAGGTCCCGGGAGGGTTAGCCAAAAACATTCAGTACTTC
>NA|TRBJ1-1|TRBV7-2|TRBD1
CASRTGAGTVTQGAFF
TGTGCCAGCAGGACTGGGGCCGGGACAGTTACGCAGGGGGCTTTCTTT
>NA|TRBJ2-2|TRBV7-2|TRBD2
CASPAPRGANTGELFF
TGTGCCAGCCCGGCCCCACGGGGGGCGAACACCGGGGAGCTGTTTTTT
>NA|TRBJ2-7|TRBV11-2|TRBD1
CASSFQGVNSYEQYF
TGTGCCAGCAGCTTCCAGGGGGTTAACTCCTACGAGCAGTACTTC
>NA|TRBJ1-3|TRBV9|NA
CASSVGGTHSGNTIYF
TGTGCCAGCAGCGTAGGGGGCACGCACTCTGGAAACACCATATATTTT
>NA|TRBJ2-7|TRBV9|TRBD1
CASSAEGTGPFYEQYF
TGTGCCAGCAGCGCGGAGGGGACAGGGCCCTTCTACGAGCAGTACTTC
>NA|TRBJ2-5|TRBV4-1|NA
CASSQVVRADQETQYF
TGCGCCAGCAGCCAAGTAGTACGAGCGGACCAAGAGACCCAGTACTTC
>NA|TRBJ1-1|TRBV7-9|NA
CASSLTGREAFF
TGTGCCAGCAGCTTAACTGGAAGAGAAGCTTTCTTT
>NA|TRBJ1-6|TRBV3-1/TRBV3-2|TRBD1
CASSQETGTVNSPLHF
TGTGCCAGCAGCCAAGAGACCGGGACAGTGAATTCACCCCTCCACTTT
>few|TRBJ1-4|TRBV28|NA
CAMGTATNEKLFF
TGTGCCATGGGGACGGCAACTAATGAAAAACTGTTTTTT
>NA|TRBJ2-6|TRBV30|TRBD2
CAWSSGRSGANVLTF
TGTGCCTGGTCTAGCGGGAGATCTGGGGCCAACGTCCTGACTTTC
>once|TRBJ2-1|TRBV7-3|TRBD1
CASSPKPTGAKYNEQFF
TGTGCCAGCAGCCCGAAGCCTACAGGGGCGAAATACAATGAGCAGTTCTTC
>NA|TRBJ2-1|TRBV10-3|TRBD1
CAISGQGATYNEQFF
TGTGCCATCAGTGGGCAGGGGGCCACCTACAATGAGCAGTTCTTC
>NA|TRBJ2-5|TRBV5-4|NA
CASSLWGAQETQYF
TGTGCCAGCAGCTTATGGGGAGCTCAAGAGACCCAGTACTTC
>medium-sized|TRBJ1-5|TRBV6-2/TRBV6-3|TRBD1
CASSQGLLFRDRAQGGNQPQHF
TGTGCCAGCAGCCAAGGCCTCCTTTTCCGGGACAGGGCTCAAGGGGGCAATCAGCCCCAGCATTTT
>NA|TRBJ1-6|TRBV28|NA
CAIGGLLVNSPLHF
TGTGCCATAGGGGGACTTTTAGTCAATTCACCCCTCCACTTT
>few|TRBJ2-3|TRBV4-1|NA
CASSQGAGSTDTQYF
TGCGCCAGCAGCCAAGGTGCGGGGAGTACAGATACGCAGTATTTT
>NA|TRBJ1-3|TRBV9|NA
CASSLDGHSGNTIYF
TGTGCCAGCAGTCTCGACGGGCACTCTGGAAACACCATATATTTT
>NA|TRBJ1-6|TRBV30|NA
CAWRPRENSPLHF
TGTGCCTGGAGACCCCGGGAGAATTCACCCCTCCACTTT
>NA|TRBJ2-1|TRBV7-8|TRBD2
CASSRAGGGFGNEQFF
TGTGCCAGCAGCAGAGCGGGGGGAGGCTTTGGCAATGAGCAGTTCTTC
>NA|TRBJ2-7|TRBV19|TRBD2
CASSIGGGFAYEQYF
TGTGCCAGTAGTATAGGGGGGGGTTTCGCCTACGAGCAGTACTTC
>NA|TRBJ2-3|TRBV5-1|TRBD1
CASSLGARQGTDTQYF
TGCGCCAGCAGCTTGGGGGCCCGACAGGGAACCGATACGCAGTATTTT
>NA|TRBJ1-2|TRBV2|NA
CASSDQLGYTF
TGTGCCAGCAGTGATCAGCTTGGCTACACCTTC
>NA|TRBJ1-1|TRBV19|TRBD1
CASSIGQGGAEAFF
TGTGCCAGTAGTATAGGACAGGGGGGCGCTGAAGCTTTCTTT
>NA|TRBJ2-3|TRBV5-4|TRBD2
CASSSAGGTDTQYF
TGTGCCAGCAGCTCAGCGGGGGGCACAGATACGCAGTATTTT
>NA|TRBJ1-5|TRBV6-2/TRBV6-3|NA
CASSIVQGRGGSNQPQHF
TGTGCCAGCAGTATCGTACAGGGCCGGGGGGGGAGTAATCAGCCCCAGCATTTT
>NA|TRBJ2-3|TRBV7-2|NA
CASSPGRGTDTQYF
TGTGCCAGCAGCCCCGGGCGGGGCACAGATACGCAGTATTTT
>NA|TRBJ1-2|TRBV12-3/TRBV12-4|TRBD1
CASSPDRAGGYTF
TGTGCCAGCAGTCCGGACAGGGCTGGTGGCTACACCTTC
>NA|TRBJ1-1|TRBV4-3|NA
CASSQVRANTEAFF
TGCGCCAGCAGCCAAGTGAGGGCGAACACTGAAGCTTTCTTT
>NA|TRBJ1-5|TRBV7-2|TRBD1
CASRGGGGSGNQPQHF
TGTGCCAGCAGGGGGGGAGGGGGCAGTGGCAATCAGCCCCAGCATTTT
>NA|TRBJ2-1|TRBV30|TRBD2
CAWSNPGLAGDNEQFF
TGTGCCTGGAGTAACCCAGGACTAGCGGGAGACAATGAGCAGTTCTTC
>NA|TRBJ1-6|TRBV28|TRBD1
CASTGQGISPLHF
TGTGCCAGCACGGGACAGGGTATCTCACCCCTCCACTTT
>NA|TRBJ1-2|TRBV28|NA
CASSLWRTVYGYTF
TGTGCCAGCAGTTTGTGGCGGACCGTCTATGGCTACACCTTC
>NA|TRBJ1-6|TRBV6-4|NA
CASSPRAANSPLHF
TGTGCCAGCAGTCCACGGGCAGCGAATTCACCCCTCCACTTT
>NA|TRBJ1-1|TRBV12-3/TRBV12-4|NA
CASIRTDIIEAFF
TGTGCCAGCATTAGGACGGATATTATTGAAGCTTTCTTT
>once|TRBJ1-5|TRBV28|NA
CATVTGGVQPQHF
TGTGCCACCGTGACAGGCGGAGTTCAGCCCCAGCATTTT
>NA|TRBJ1-2|TRBV5-4|TRBD1
CASSPGDRESYGYTF
TGTGCCAGCAGCCCGGGCGACAGGGAGAGCTATGGCTACACCTTC
>NA|TRBJ2-1|TRBV24-1|TRBD2
CATSWTGEGGTYNEQFF
TGTGCCACCAGTTGGACGGGAGAGGGAGGGACCTACAATGAGCAGTTCTTC
>NA|TRBJ2-1|TRBV2|NA
CASRKDTLEQFF
TGTGCCAGCAGAAAGGACACCCTCGAGCAGTTCTTC
>NA|TRBJ1-2|TRBV19|NA
CASSPLGYGYTF
TGTGCCAGTAGTCCCCTGGGCTATGGCTACACCTTC
>few|TRBJ2-3|TRBV9|TRBD2
CASRSGASTDTQYF
TGTGCCAGCAGAAGCGGGGCCAGCACAGATACGCAGTATTTT